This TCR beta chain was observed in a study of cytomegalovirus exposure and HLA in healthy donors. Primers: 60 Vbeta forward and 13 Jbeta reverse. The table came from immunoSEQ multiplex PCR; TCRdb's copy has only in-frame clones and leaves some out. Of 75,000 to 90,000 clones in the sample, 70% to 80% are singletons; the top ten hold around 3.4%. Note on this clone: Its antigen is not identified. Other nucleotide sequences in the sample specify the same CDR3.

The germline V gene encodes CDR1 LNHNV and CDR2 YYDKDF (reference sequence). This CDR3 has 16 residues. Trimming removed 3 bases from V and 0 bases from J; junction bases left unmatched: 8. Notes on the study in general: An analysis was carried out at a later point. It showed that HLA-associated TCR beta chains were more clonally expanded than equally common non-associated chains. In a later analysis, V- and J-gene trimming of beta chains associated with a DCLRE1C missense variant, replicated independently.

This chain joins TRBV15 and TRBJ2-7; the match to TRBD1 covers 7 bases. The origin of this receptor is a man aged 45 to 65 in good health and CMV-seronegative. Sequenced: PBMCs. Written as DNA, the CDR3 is TGTGCCACCAGCAGGCCTACTTGGGACAGCTCCTACGAGCAGTACTTC. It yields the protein CATSRPTWDSSYEQYF.